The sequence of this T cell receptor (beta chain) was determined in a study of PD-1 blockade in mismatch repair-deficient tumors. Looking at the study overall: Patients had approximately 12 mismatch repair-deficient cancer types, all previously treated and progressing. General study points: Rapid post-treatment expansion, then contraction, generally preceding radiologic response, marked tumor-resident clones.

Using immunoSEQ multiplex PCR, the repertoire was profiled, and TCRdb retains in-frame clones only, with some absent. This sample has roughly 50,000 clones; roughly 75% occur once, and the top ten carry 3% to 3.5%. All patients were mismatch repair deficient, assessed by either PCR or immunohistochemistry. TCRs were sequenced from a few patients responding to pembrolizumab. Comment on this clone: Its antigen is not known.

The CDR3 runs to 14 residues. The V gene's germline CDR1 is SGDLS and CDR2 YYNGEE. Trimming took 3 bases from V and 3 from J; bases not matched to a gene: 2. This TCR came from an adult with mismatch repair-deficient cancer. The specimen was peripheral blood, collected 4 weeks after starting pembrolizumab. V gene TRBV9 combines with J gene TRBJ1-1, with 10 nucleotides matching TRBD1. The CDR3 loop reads CASSGQGADTEAFF. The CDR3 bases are TGTGCCAGCAGCGGACAGGGGGCGGACACTGAAGCTTTCTTT.